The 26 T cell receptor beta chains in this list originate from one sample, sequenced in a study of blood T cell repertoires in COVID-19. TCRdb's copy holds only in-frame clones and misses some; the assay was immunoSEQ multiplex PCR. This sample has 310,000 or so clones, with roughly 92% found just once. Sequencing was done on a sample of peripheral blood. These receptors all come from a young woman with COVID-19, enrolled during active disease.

Written as DNA, the CDR3 is TGTGCCAGCAGCGACAGAAGCGGGAGCGGCCCAGATACGCAGTATTTT. Translation: CASSDRSGSGPDTQYF. The chain couples TRBV11-3 to TRBJ2-3; 8 bases map to TRBD2. V was clipped by 5 bases and J by 4 bases; unmatched bases: 11. CDR1 and CDR2 from the germline V gene are SGHNT and YENEEA. The CDR3 is 16 amino acids. Drawing the rest from reference TRBV11-3 and TRBJ2-3, the complete variable domain is EAGVVQSPRYKIIEKKQPVAFWCNPISGHNTLYWYLQNLGQGPELLIRYENEEAVDDSQLPKDRFSAERLKGVDSTLKIQPAELGDSAVYLCASSDRSGSGPDTQYFGPGTRLTVL.

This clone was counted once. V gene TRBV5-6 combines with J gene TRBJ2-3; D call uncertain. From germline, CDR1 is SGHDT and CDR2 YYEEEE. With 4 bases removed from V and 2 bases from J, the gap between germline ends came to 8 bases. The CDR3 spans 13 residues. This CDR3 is CASSLLLTDTQYF. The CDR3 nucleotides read TGTGCCAGCAGCCTTTTACTCACAGATACGCAGTATTTT.

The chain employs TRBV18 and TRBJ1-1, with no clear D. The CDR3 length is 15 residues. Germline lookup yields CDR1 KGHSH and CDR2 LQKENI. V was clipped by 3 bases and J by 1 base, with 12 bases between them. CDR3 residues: CASSPWVGQNTEAFF. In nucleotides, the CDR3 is TGTGCCAGCTCACCCTGGGTGGGCCAGAACACTGAAGCTTTCTTT.

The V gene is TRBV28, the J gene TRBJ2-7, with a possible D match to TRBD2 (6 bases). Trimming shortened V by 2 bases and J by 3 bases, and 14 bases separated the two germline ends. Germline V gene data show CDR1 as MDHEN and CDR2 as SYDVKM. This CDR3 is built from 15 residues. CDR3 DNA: TGTGCCAGCAGTTTAAGGTGGGGGGAATACTACGAGCAGTACTTC. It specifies CASSLRWGEYYEQYF.

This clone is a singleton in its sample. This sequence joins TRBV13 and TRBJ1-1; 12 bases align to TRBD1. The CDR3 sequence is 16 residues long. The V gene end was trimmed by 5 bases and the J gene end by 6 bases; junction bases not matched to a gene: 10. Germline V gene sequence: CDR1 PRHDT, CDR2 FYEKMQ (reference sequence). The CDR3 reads CASSAYPGQGAAEAFF. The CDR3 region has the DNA TGTGCCAGCAGCGCGTACCCGGGACAGGGGGCTGCTGAAGCTTTCTTT.

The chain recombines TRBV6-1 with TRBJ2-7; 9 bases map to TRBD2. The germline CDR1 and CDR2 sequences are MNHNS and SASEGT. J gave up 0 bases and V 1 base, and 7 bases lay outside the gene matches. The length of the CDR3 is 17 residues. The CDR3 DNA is TGTGCCAGCAGTGAAGGGGCGGGAGGGCCCTTCTCCTACGAGCAGTACTTC. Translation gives CASSEGAGGPFSYEQYF.

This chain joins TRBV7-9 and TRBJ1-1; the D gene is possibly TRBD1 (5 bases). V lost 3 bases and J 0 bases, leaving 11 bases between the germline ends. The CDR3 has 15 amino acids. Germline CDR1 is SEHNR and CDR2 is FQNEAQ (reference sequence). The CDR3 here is CASSFAGNLNTEAFF. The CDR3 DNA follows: TGTGCCAGCAGCTTTGCAGGGAATTTGAACACTGAAGCTTTCTTT.

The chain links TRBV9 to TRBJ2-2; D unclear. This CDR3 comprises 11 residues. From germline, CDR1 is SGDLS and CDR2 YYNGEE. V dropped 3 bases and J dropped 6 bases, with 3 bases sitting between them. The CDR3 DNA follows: TGTGCCAGCAGCGCCTCCGGGGAGCTGTTTTTT. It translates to CASSASGELFF.

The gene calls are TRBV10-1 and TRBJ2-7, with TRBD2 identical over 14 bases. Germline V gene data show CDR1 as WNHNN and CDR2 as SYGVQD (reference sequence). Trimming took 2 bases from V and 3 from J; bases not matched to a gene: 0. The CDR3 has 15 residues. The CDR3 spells CASSEGTSGSYEQYF. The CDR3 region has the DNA TGCGCCAGCAGTGAGGGGACTAGCGGGAGCTACGAGCAGTACTTC.

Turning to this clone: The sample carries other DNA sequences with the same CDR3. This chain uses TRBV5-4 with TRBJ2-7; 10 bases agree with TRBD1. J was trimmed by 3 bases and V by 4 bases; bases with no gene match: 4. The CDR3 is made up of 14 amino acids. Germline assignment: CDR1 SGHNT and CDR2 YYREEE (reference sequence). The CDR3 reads CASSADRGHYEQYF. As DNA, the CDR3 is TGTGCCAGCAGCGCCGACAGGGGGCACTACGAGCAGTACTTC.

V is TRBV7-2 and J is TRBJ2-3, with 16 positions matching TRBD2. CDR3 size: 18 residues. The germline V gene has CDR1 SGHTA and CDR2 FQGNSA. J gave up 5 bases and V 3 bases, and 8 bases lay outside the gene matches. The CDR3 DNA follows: TGTGCCAGCAGCTTGGGACTAGCGGGAGGGCCGGTCAGAGATACGCAGTATTTT. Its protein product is CASSLGLAGGPVRDTQYF.

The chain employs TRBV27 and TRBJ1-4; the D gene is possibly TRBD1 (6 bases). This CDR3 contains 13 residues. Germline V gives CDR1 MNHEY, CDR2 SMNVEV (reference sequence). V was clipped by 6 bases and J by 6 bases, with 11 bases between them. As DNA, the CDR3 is TGTGCCAGCAGAGCACAGGGATATGAAAAACTGTTTTTT. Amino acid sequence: CASRAQGYEKLFF.

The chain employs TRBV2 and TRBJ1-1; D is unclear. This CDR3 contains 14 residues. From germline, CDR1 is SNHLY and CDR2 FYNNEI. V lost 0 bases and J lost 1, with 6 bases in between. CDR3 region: CASSEALENTEAFF. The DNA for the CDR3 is TGTGCCAGCAGTGAAGCGCTAGAGAACACTGAAGCTTTCTTT.

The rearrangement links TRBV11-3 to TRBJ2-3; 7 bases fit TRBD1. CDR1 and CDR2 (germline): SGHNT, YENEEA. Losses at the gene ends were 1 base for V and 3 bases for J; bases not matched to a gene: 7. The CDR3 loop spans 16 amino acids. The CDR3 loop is CASSLGDRVGTDTQYF. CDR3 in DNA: TGTGCCAGCAGCTTAGGCGACAGGGTTGGAACAGATACGCAGTATTTT.

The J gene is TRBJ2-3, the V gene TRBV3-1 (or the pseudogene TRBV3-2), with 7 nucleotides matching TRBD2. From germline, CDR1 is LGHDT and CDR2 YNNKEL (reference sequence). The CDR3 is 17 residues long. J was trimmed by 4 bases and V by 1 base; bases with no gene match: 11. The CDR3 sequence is CASSQVVEGRGADTQYF. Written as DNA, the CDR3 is TGTGCCAGCAGCCAAGTGGTCGAGGGGAGGGGTGCAGATACGCAGTATTTT.

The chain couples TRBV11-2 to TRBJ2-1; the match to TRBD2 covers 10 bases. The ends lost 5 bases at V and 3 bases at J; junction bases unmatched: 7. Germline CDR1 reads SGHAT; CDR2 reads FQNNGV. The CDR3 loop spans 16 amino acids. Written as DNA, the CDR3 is TGTGCCAGCAGCCAACTCAGCGGGAGGGGCTACAATGAGCAGTTCTTC. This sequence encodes CASSQLSGRGYNEQFF.

CDR3 amino acids: CSVGGDQPQHF. The CDR3 coding sequence is TGCAGCGTTGGGGGGGACCAGCCCCAGCATTTT. This sequence joins TRBV29-1 and TRBJ1-5; maybe TRBD1 (5 bases). This CDR3 has 11 amino acids. The germline V gene has CDR1 SQVTM and CDR2 ANQGSEA. Trimming took 4 bases from V and 7 from J, leaving 8 bases between them.

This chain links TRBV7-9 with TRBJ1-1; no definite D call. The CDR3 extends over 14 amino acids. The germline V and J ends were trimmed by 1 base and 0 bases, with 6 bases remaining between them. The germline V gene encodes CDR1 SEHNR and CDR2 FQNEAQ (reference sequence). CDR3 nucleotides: TGTGCCAGCAGCTTAGTGCGGGTGAACACTGAAGCTTTCTTT. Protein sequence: CASSLVRVNTEAFF.

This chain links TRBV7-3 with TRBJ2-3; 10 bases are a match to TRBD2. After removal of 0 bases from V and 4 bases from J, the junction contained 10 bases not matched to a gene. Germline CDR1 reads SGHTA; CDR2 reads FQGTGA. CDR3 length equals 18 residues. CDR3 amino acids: CASSLTGLASGGPDTQYF. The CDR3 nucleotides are TGTGCCAGCAGCTTAACGGGGTTGGCTAGCGGGGGCCCAGATACGCAGTATTTT. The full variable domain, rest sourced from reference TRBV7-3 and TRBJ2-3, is GAGVSQTPSNKVTEKGKYVELRCDPISGHTALYWYRQSLGQGPEFLIYFQGTGAADDSGLPNDRFFAVRPEGSVSTLKIQRTERGDSAVYLCASSLTGLASGGPDTQYFGPGTRLTVL.

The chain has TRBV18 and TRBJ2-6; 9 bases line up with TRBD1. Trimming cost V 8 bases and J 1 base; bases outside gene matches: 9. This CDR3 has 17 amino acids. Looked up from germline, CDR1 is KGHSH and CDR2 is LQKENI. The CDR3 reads CASIPGQGISGANVLTF. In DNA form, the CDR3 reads TGTGCCAGCATACCGGGACAGGGAATTTCTGGGGCCAACGTCCTGACTTTC.

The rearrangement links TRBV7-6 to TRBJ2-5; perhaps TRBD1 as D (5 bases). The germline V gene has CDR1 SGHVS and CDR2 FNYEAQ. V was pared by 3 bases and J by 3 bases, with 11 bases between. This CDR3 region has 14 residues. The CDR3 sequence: CASSFSGAKETQYF. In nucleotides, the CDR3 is TGTGCCAGCAGCTTCTCTGGGGCAAAAGAGACCCAGTACTTC. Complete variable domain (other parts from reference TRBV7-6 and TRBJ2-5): GAGVSQSPRYKVTKRGQDVALRCDPISGHVSLYWYRQALGQGPEFLTYFNYEAQQDKSGLPNDRFSAERPEGSISTLTIQRTEQRDSAMYRCASSFSGAKETQYFGPGTRLLVL.

Here the CDR3 DNA reads TGTGCCAGCACCCTTCAGGGACTAGCTACGCAGTATTTT. It encodes CASTLQGLATQYF. The V call is TRBV7-8, the J call TRBJ2-3; 9 bases agree with TRBD2. Germline CDR1 reads SGHVS; CDR2 reads FQNEAQ. V was clipped by 7 bases and J by 8 bases; unmatched bases: 7. The CDR3 contains 13 residues.

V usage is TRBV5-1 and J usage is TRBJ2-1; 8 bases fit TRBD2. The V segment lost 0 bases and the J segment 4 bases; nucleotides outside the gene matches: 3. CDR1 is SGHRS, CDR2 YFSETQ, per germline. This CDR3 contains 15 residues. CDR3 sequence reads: CASSLELAAYNEQFF. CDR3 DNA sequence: TGCGCCAGCAGCTTGGAACTAGCGGCATACAATGAGCAGTTCTTC.

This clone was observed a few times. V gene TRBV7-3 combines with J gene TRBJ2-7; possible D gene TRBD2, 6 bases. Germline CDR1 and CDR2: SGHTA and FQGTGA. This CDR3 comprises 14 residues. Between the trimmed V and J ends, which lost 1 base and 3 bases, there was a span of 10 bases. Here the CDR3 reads CASSLNSGDYEQYF. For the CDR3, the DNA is TGTGCCAGCAGCTTAAATAGCGGAGACTACGAGCAGTACTTC.

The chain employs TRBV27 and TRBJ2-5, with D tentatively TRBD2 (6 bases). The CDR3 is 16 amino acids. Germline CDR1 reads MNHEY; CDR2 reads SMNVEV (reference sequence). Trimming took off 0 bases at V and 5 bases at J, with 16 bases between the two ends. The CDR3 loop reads CASSLSPGASRETQYF. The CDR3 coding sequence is TGTGCCAGCAGTTTATCCCCGGGAGCCTCGAGGGAGACCCAGTACTTC.

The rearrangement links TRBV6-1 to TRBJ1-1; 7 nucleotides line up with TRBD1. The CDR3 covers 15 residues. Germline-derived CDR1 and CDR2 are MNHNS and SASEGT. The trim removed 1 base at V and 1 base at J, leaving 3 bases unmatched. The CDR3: CASSEDRGANTEAFF. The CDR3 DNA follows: TGTGCCAGCAGTGAAGACAGGGGTGCGAACACTGAAGCTTTCTTT.